These 27 T cell receptor beta chains were sequenced from one sample in a study of CD8 T cells in Susac syndrome. Random hexamers were used to reverse transcribe roughly 0.5 to 1 ug of RNA. TCRdb ran MiXCR on the immunoSEQ multiplex PCR reads and lists one entry per CDR3 protein. The sample lists about 240,000 distinct CDR3 sequences, almost 97% occurring once. Material: CD4+ T cells from PBMCs. The source of these receptors is a human donor with Susac syndrome.

The V gene is TRBV5-6, the J gene TRBJ1-2; D is ambiguous. V gave up 0 bases and J gave up 8 bases, with 14 bases separating them. CDR1 is SGHDT and CDR2 is YYEEEE in the germline V gene. The CDR3 consists of 14 residues. The DNA for the CDR3 is TGTGCCAGCAGCTTGGGGGCCCAGGACGGCGGCTACACCTTC. Amino acid sequence: CASSLGAQDGGYTF.

This clonotype was found once. The chain is built from TRBV4-1 and TRBJ1-5; D unclear. The CDR3 length is 14 residues. CDR1 is MGHRA and CDR2 is YSYEKL in the germline V gene. V lost 4 bases to trimming and J lost 5 bases, with 12 bases between them. Written as DNA, the CDR3 is TGCGCCAGCAGCCCCTCTTTTGGAGATCAGCCCCAGCATTTT. Amino acids: CASSPSFGDQPQHF.

This chain uses TRBV20-1 with TRBJ2-5; no firm D call. CDR3 length equals 12 residues. V lost 6 bases and J lost 2, with 10 bases in between. Germline V gives CDR1 DFQATT, CDR2 SNEGSKA (reference sequence). The CDR3 nucleotides read TGCAGTGCGAAAACCGGGCAAGAGACCCAGTACTTC. Translation: CSAKTGQETQYF.

V gene TRBV27 combines with J gene TRBJ2-5; D possibly corresponds to TRBD2 (5 bases). V was cut by 7 bases and J by 9 bases, with 21 bases left in between. Germline assignment: CDR1 MNHEY and CDR2 SMNVEV (reference sequence). The CDR3 contains 14 residues. The CDR3 reads CASISGSPFRAQYF. The CDR3 DNA is TGTGCCAGCATCTCGGGGTCCCCTTTTCGGGCCCAGTACTTC.

This clonotype showed up just once. The chain joins TRBV30 to TRBJ2-3; D gene uncertain. Germline lookup yields CDR1 GTSNPN and CDR2 SVGIG (reference sequence). CDR3 size: 12 residues. Trimming removed 0 bases at V and 4 bases at J, with 5 bases between. CDR3: CAWSVVADTQYF. The CDR3 DNA follows: TGTGCCTGGAGTGTAGTGGCAGATACGCAGTATTTT.

The chain couples TRBV29-1 to TRBJ2-7; TRBD1 matches 7 bases. This CDR3 has 11 residues. Germline assignment: CDR1 SQVTM and CDR2 ANQGSEA. Unmatched junction bases numbered 8, after V lost 8 bases and J lost 7 bases. CDR3 region: CSTGQAGEQYF. The CDR3 coding sequence is TGCAGCACTGGACAGGCAGGGGAGCAGTACTTC.

The count of this clonotype is one. The chain links TRBV20-1 to TRBJ2-3; TRBD1 matches 9 bases. The CDR3 extends over 16 amino acids. The germline CDR1 and CDR2 sequences are DFQATT and SNEGSKA (reference sequence). With 0 bases clipped from V and 5 bases from J, the junction kept 9 bases outside the gene matches. In DNA form, the CDR3 reads TGCAGTGCTAGAGATCCAAAGGGACAGGGAGGAGATACGCAGTATTTT. Translating gives CSARDPKGQGGDTQYF.

The rearrangement uses TRBV29-1 and TRBJ2-3; a possible D gene is TRBD2 (7 bases). The germline V and J ends were trimmed by 6 bases and 4 bases, with 23 bases remaining between them. CDR3 length: 16 amino acids. Germline CDR1 SQVTM, CDR2 ANQGSEA. This CDR3 reads CSVETGDGGGADTQYF. The CDR3 bases are TGCAGCGTAGAGACTGGGGACGGAGGGGGGGCAGATACGCAGTATTTT.

The CDR3 sequence: CARRQGGRNTEAFF. CDR3 nucleotide sequence: TGTGCCCGCCGGCAGGGGGGGAGGAACACTGAAGCTTTCTTT. V is TRBV30 and J is TRBJ1-1; 7 bases are shared with TRBD1. The junction had 10 bases not matched to a gene; V was cut back by 8 bases and J by 1 base. Germline-derived CDR1 and CDR2 are GTSNPN and SVGIG (reference sequence). The CDR3 has 14 residues.

This chain connects TRBV20-1 to TRBJ2-3, with 8 nucleotides matching TRBD2. The CDR3 consists of 13 residues. Trimming took 3 bases from V and 4 from J; bases not matched to a gene: 3. Germline V CDR1 and CDR2: DFQATT, SNEGSKA (reference sequence). The CDR3 region is CSARASGPDTQYF. The CDR3, as DNA: TGCAGTGCTAGGGCTAGCGGGCCAGATACGCAGTATTTT.

The chain is built from TRBV7-2 and TRBJ1-5, with 7 positions matching TRBD1. V lost 5 bases and J lost 6; bases outside the gene matches: 10. The CDR3 extends over 15 amino acids. CDR1 is SGHTA and CDR2 is FQGNSA in the germline V gene. CDR3 nucleotides: TGTGCCAGCAGCCCAGTGAGAGGGGGCGGTCAGCCCCAGCATTTT. Amino acid sequence: CASSPVRGGGQPQHF.

The chain uses TRBV5-1 and TRBJ1-2; TRBD1 is a possible D gene (6 bases). The CDR3 sequence is 15 residues long. The V gene lost 4 bases and the J gene lost 6 bases, with 19 bases spanning the gap. The V gene's germline CDR1 is SGHRS and CDR2 YFSETQ. CDR3 nucleotides: TGCGCCAGCAGCGTTATCTTAACAGGGTACGATGGCTACACCTTC. This gives the protein CASSVILTGYDGYTF.

Details on this clonotype: One end of the junction varies from germline; a read error may be responsible. The chain couples TRBV2 to TRBJ2-1, with 8 bases lining up with TRBD1. The CDR3 covers 15 residues. Germline V gene lookup returns CDR1 SNHLY and CDR2 FYNNEI. The DNA of the CDR3 is TGTGCCAGCAGGGAAGGACAGGGTTTGGGGAATGAGCAGTTCTTC. It specifies CASREGQGLGNEQFF.

The J gene is TRBJ1-3, the V gene TRBV7-9; no clear D. V was cut by 6 bases and J by 1 base, with 4 bases left in between. The CDR3 contains 12 residues. Germline CDR1 reads SEHNR; CDR2 reads FQNEAQ (reference sequence). The CDR3 loop reads CASSTSGNTIYF. The CDR3 DNA is TGTGCCAGCAGTACATCTGGAAACACCATATATTTT.

This chain joins TRBV28 and TRBJ2-7, with D unresolved. Looked up from germline, CDR1 is MDHEN and CDR2 is SYDVKM. The CDR3 loop spans 12 amino acids. V was pared by 1 base and J by 6 bases, with 7 bases between. The CDR3 bases are TGTGCCAGCAGTTTATTCGGCTTCGAGCAGTACTTC. It encodes CASSLFGFEQYF. The full variable domain, rest sourced from reference TRBV28 and TRBJ2-7, is DVKVTQSSRYLVKRTGEKVFLECVQDMDHENMFWYRQDPGLGLRLIYFSYDVKMKEKGDIPEGYSVSREKKERFSLILESASTNQTSMYLCASSLFGFEQYFGPGTRLTVT.

Only one count was recorded for this clonotype. The genes are TRBV5-1 and TRBJ2-1; D possibly matches TRBD1 or TRBD2 (5 bases each). The germline CDR1 and CDR2 sequences are SGHRS and YFSETQ. The CDR3 covers 11 residues. The germline V and J ends were trimmed by 0 bases and 13 bases, with 8 bases remaining between them. CDR3 in DNA: TGCGCCAGCAGCTTGGCCAGGGACCAGTTCTTC. This gives the protein CASSLARDQFF.

This rearrangement joins TRBV6-5 to TRBJ1-1; TRBD1 matches 8 bases. V shed 10 bases and J 11 bases; nucleotides not matched to a gene: 12. The CDR3 sequence is 12 residues long. Germline V gene data show CDR1 as MNHEY and CDR2 as SVGAGI. CDR3 sequence (DNA): TGTGCCACCGGGACAGGAGACATAGAGGCTTTCTTT. The encoded protein is CATGTGDIEAFF.

V gene TRBV7-8 combines with J gene TRBJ2-3; 8 bases are a match to TRBD2. The trim removed 5 bases at V and 0 bases at J, leaving 10 bases unmatched. The CDR3 is made up of 17 amino acids. Per the germline V gene, CDR1 is SGHVS and CDR2 is FQNEAQ. CDR3 sequence: CASSMSGRPTSTDTQYF. Written as DNA, the CDR3 is TGTGCCAGCAGCATGAGCGGGAGACCCACTAGCACAGATACGCAGTATTTT. Full variable domain (outside the CDR3, taken from reference TRBV7-8 and TRBJ2-3): GAGVSQSPRYKVAKRGQDVALRCDPISGHVSLFWYQQALGQGPEFLTYFQNEAQLDKSGLPSDRFFAERPEGSVSTLKIQRTQQEDSAVYLCASSMSGRPTSTDTQYFGPGTRLTVL.

This chain connects TRBV12-5 to TRBJ2-1; D may be TRBD2 (5 bases). The CDR3 consists of 12 residues. V was pared by 6 bases and J by 8 bases, with 11 bases between. Germline V gene lookup returns CDR1 LGHNT and CDR2 FRNRAP. CDR3 nucleotide sequence: TGTGCTAGTGGCCTACTAGTCGATGAGCAGTTCTTC. The encoded protein is CASGLLVDEQFF.

The J gene is TRBJ1-2, the V gene TRBV20-1; D not certain. The length of the CDR3 is 12 residues. Germline CDR1 is DFQATT and CDR2 is SNEGSKA (reference sequence). V was cut by 3 bases and J by 13 bases, with 18 bases left in between. CDR3 nucleotides: TGCAGTGCTAGTCAATCCAGGCCCTTCGGCACCTTC. Its translation is CSASQSRPFGTF.

The genes are TRBV18 and TRBJ1-1; D perhaps matches TRBD1 (5 bases). The CDR3 spans 12 residues. Germline loops: CDR1 KGHSH, CDR2 LQKENI. Trimming left V 6 bases short and J 6 bases short, with 11 bases between. CDR3 nucleotide sequence: TGTGCCAGCTCCGGGGGGTTCGCTGAAGCTTTCTTT. Amino acid sequence: CASSGGFAEAFF.

The rearrangement joins TRBV5-1 to TRBJ1-5; possibly TRBD1 for D (5 bases). Germline CDR1 reads SGHRS; CDR2 reads YFSETQ. V was cut by 4 bases and J by 0 bases, with 8 bases left in between. This CDR3 contains 14 residues. The CDR3 nucleotides are TGCGCCAGCAGCCGGGGGGATAGCAATCAGCCCCAGCATTTT. It yields the protein CASSRGDSNQPQHF.

This chain connects TRBV5-4 to TRBJ2-1; D is perhaps TRBD2 (5 bases). The length of the CDR3 is 14 residues. The germline CDR1 and CDR2 sequences are SGHNT and YYREEE (reference sequence). The V end lost 0 bases, the J end lost 4 bases, and 8 bases lay between the germline ends. CDR3 loop: CASSLVGEYNEQFF. DNA for the CDR3: TGTGCCAGCAGCTTGGTTGGGGAGTACAATGAGCAGTTCTTC.

V and J are TRBV2 and TRBJ2-5; no reliable D call. Germline CDR1 SNHLY, CDR2 FYNNEI. V was pared by 7 bases and J by 4 bases, with 7 bases between. This CDR3 contains 11 residues. The CDR3 here is CASNYGETQYF. The DNA for the CDR3 is TGTGCCAGCAATTATGGAGAGACCCAGTACTTC.

J is TRBJ1-1 and V is TRBV30; 7 bases align to TRBD1. Germline trimming cut 7 bases from V and 1 base from J; bases unmatched to any gene: 6. This CDR3 is 13 amino acids long. Germline values: CDR1 GTSNPN, CDR2 SVGIG (reference sequence). The CDR3, as DNA: TGTGCCTTAAGGACAGGCCCGAACACTGAAGCTTTCTTT. Translating it yields CALRTGPNTEAFF.

CDR3: CASSQQGNEKLFF. DNA of the CDR3: TGCGCCAGCAGCCAACAGGGTAATGAAAAACTGTTTTTT. The gene calls are TRBV4-1 and TRBJ1-4; D is possibly TRBD1 (5 bases). Deletions cut 2 bases from V and 4 bases from J, with 5 bases between. Germline assignment: CDR1 MGHRA and CDR2 YSYEKL. This CDR3 is built from 13 residues.

The rearrangement joins TRBV25-1 to TRBJ1-2; TRBD1 matches at 8 bases. Looked up from germline, CDR1 is MGHDK and CDR2 is SYGVNS. The CDR3 runs 14 residues. Trimming removed 4 bases from V and 7 bases from J; junction bases left unmatched: 8. The CDR3 DNA follows: TGTGCCAGCAGTGCCTCCGGGACAGGCGCTGGCTACACCTTC. Translated: CASSASGTGAGYTF.